This T cell receptor (beta chain) was documented in a study of cytotoxic CD8 clonotypes in ibrutinib-treated CLL. As for the study in general: Response samples followed a median around 11 months of treatment, range 6 to 36.

Trimming pared 6 bases from V and 0 bases from J, leaving 6 bases between. The CDR3 length is 12 residues. The V gene's germline CDR1 is SGHVS and CDR2 FQNEAQ. About this clone: No antigen is known for it.

PBMCs were cryopreserved, and 1.5 to 2 micrograms of genomic DNA from them went into TCR beta libraries. Here immunoSEQ multiplex PCR was the method, and the copy in TCRdb shows in-frame clones only, minus some. The sample has tens of thousands of clones, over 50% seen once. General study results and limits: Public clonotypes proved infrequent, and on treatment they shrank or remained steady.

This specimen was PBMCs, taken after 24 months of ibrutinib treatment. The TCR comes from a human donor with chronic lymphocytic leukemia. The chain carries TRBV7-8 and TRBJ2-7; possible D gene TRBD1, 5 bases. The chain's CDR3 is CASRDNSYEQYF. The DNA for the CDR3 is TGTGCCAGCAGGGACAACTCCTACGAGCAGTACTTC.